Each of the 2 T cell receptor beta chains below was sequenced from the same sample in a study of OX40 agonist ivuxolimab in advanced cancers. TCRdb's copy holds only in-frame clones and misses some; the assay was immunoSEQ multiplex PCR. The sample records 15,000 to 20,000 clones, about 88% being singletons. The sequencing here drew on CD4+ or CD8+ T cells sorted from blood, taken in a trial of the OX40 agonist ivuxolimab. All receptors come from an adult with an advanced solid tumor such as melanoma, head and neck, liver or kidney cancer.

The chain employs TRBV14 and TRBJ1-1; D gene ambiguous. The CDR3 totals 14 residues. Germline CDR1 is SGHDN and CDR2 is FVKESK. V was pared by 3 bases and J by 6 bases, with 14 bases between. This chain's CDR3 is CASSQARAVSEAFF. The CDR3 DNA follows: TGTGCCAGCAGCCAGGCCCGGGCAGTTTCTGAAGCTTTCTTT.

This clone showed up just a few times. V is TRBV30 and J is TRBJ2-7; 8 bases are shared with TRBD1. CDR3 size: 13 residues. From germline, CDR1 is GTSNPN and CDR2 SVGIG (reference sequence). The V segment lost 3 bases and the J segment 3 bases; nucleotides outside the gene matches: 4. The CDR3: CAWSSDRGYEQYF. The CDR3 region has the DNA TGTGCCTGGAGCTCTGACAGGGGCTACGAGCAGTACTTC.